The clone carrying this T cell receptor (beta chain) occurred many times. Its antigen is not identified. Amplified TCR beta CDR3 regions derived from RNA transcripts. The HTBI primer set was used in a first-round RT-PCR of the TCR CDR3. TCRdb fed the multiplex PCR reads into MiXCR, producing one record per CDR3 protein. The data hold roughly 550,000 distinct CDR3 sequences, with more than 15% observed a single time. The data are from a study of T cells in Graves' hyperthyroidism and ophthalmopathy. Study-wide context: Peripheral blood was secured at the point of initial diagnosis, before any treatment. General study points: Most clonotypes expanded in the thyroid (above 0.001) were also present in blood. Prediction of ophthalmopathy progression came a median 6.5 months pre-onset.

The V end lost 6 bases, the J end lost 0 bases, and 9 bases lay between the germline ends. The CDR3 sequence is 14 residues long. The germline CDR1 and CDR2 sequences are ENHRY and SYGVKD. The genes are TRBV10-3 and TRBJ2-1, with D perhaps assigned TRBD1 or TRBD2 (5 bases each). Sequencing was performed on blood. The sequence was collected from a woman aged 25 to 45 with Graves' ophthalmopathy. For the CDR3, the DNA is TGTGCCATCAGCGGGACCAGCTCCTACAATGAGCAGTTCTTC. Its protein product is CAISGTSSYNEQFF.